Below are 10 T cell receptor beta chains sequenced from a single sample in a study of graft-versus-host responses after intestinal transplantation. Method: immunoSEQ multiplex PCR; TCRdb's copy keeps in-frame clones and lacks some. This table has around 100,000 clones, approximately 94% appearing once. Their cognate antigens are unknown. The sequenced sample was unstimulated CD4+ T cells sorted from spleen or lymph node cells, obtained before transplant. These receptors were collected from a human donor who was the organ donor for an intestinal transplant.

The gene calls are TRBV11-2 and TRBJ1-2; TRBD1 agrees at 7 bases. Unmatched junction bases numbered 9, after V lost 5 bases and J lost 3 bases. This CDR3 is built from 15 residues. CDR1 SGHAT and CDR2 FQNNGV come from the germline V gene. CDR3 in amino acids: CASSPTTGRYYGYTF. In DNA form, the CDR3 reads TGTGCCAGCAGCCCAACGACAGGGAGGTACTATGGCTACACCTTC. The variable domain in full, with the rest retrieved from reference TRBV11-2 and TRBJ1-2, is EAGVAQSPRYKIIEKRQSVAFWCNPISGHATLYWYQQILGQGPKLLIQFQNNGVVDDSQLPKDRFSAERLKGVDSTLKIQPAKLEDSAVYLCASSPTTGRYYGYTFGSGTRLTVV.

The V and J genes are TRBV30 and TRBJ2-5; D gene unclear. The V and J ends lost 1 base and 0 bases respectively, with 9 bases between them. Germline V CDR1 and CDR2: GTSNPN, SVGIG (reference sequence). CDR3 size: 14 residues. This chain's CDR3 is CAWSGGSYQETQYF. DNA for the CDR3: TGTGCCTGGAGTGGAGGATCGTACCAAGAGACCCAGTACTTC. The full variable domain, in which reference TRBV30 and TRBJ2-5 provide the parts outside the CDR3, is SQTIHQWPATLVQPVGSPLSLECTVEGTSNPNLYWYRQAAGRGLQLLFYSVGIGQISSEVPQNLSASRPQDRQFILSSKKLLLSDSGFYLCAWSGGSYQETQYFGPGTRLLVL.

This chain uses TRBV6-1 with TRBJ2-4; D is ambiguous. V lost 6 bases to trimming and J lost 2 bases, with 14 bases between them. The length of the CDR3 is 15 residues. Germline V gene data show CDR1 as MNHNS and CDR2 as SASEGT. DNA for the CDR3: TGTGCCAGCAGGTTGGACCCCTGGTCCAAAAACATTCAGTACTTC. Protein sequence: CASRLDPWSKNIQYF.

In DNA, the CDR3 is TGTGCCAGCAGGTCCGGGACAGGGAACCTAGGGGGCTACACCTTC. Protein sequence: CASRSGTGNLGGYTF. This sequence joins TRBV28 and TRBJ1-2; 9 bases are shared with TRBD1. The trim removed 6 bases at V and 8 bases at J, leaving 13 bases unmatched. CDR3 length: 15 amino acids. Germline V gene lookup returns CDR1 MDHEN and CDR2 SYDVKM.

This clone was counted only a few times. The gene calls are TRBV5-1 and TRBJ2-1; 7 positions agree with TRBD2. The CDR3 spans 14 residues. CDR1 SGHRS and CDR2 YFSETQ come from the germline V gene. J was trimmed by 4 bases and V by 3 bases; bases with no gene match: 4. The CDR3 region has the DNA TGCGCCAGCAGCTCGGCGGGAGCTTACAATGAGCAGTTCTTC. As protein: CASSSAGAYNEQFF. The full variable domain, rest sourced from reference TRBV5-1 and TRBJ2-1, is KAGVTQTPRYLIKTRGQQVTLSCSPISGHRSVSWYQQTPGQGLQFLFEYFSETQRNKGNFPGRFSGRQFSNSRSEMNVSTLELGDSALYLCASSSAGAYNEQFFGPGTRLTVL.

The V gene is TRBV19, the J gene TRBJ2-7; 10 bases match TRBD2. The CDR3 length is 14 residues. The germline gives CDR1 LNHDA, CDR2 SQIVND (reference sequence). With V trimmed by 2 bases and J by 2 bases, 0 bases remained unmatched. The CDR3 sequence is CASSILAGAYEQYF. Written as DNA, the CDR3 is TGTGCCAGTAGTATACTAGCGGGGGCCTACGAGCAGTACTTC.

This chain connects TRBV5-1 to TRBJ2-3, with TRBD2 identical over 10 bases. CDR3 size: 14 residues. Germline V CDR1 and CDR2: SGHRS, YFSETQ. V shed 4 bases and J 1 base; nucleotides not matched to a gene: 0. This CDR3 reads CASSGLAGTDTQYF. The CDR3 bases are TGCGCCAGCAGCGGACTAGCGGGCACAGATACGCAGTATTTT.

This chain uses TRBV10-3 with TRBJ1-1; D is ambiguous. Germline V CDR1 and CDR2: ENHRY, SYGVKD. The CDR3 consists of 14 residues. Between the trimmed V and J ends, which lost 4 bases and 3 bases, there was a span of 12 bases. The CDR3 DNA is TGTGCCATCAGTGCGGCGCGAGAGGACACTGAAGCTTTCTTT. Protein product: CAISAAREDTEAFF.

The V gene is TRBV6-6, the J gene TRBJ1-1; D ambiguous. Per the germline V gene, CDR1 is MNHNY and CDR2 is SVGAGI (reference sequence). With 2 bases removed from V and 5 bases from J, the gap between germline ends came to 6 bases. The CDR3 consists of 12 residues. The CDR3 bases are TGTGCCAGCAGTTACCGAAGAACTGAAGCTTTCTTT. Translated: CASSYRRTEAFF.

The rearrangement joins TRBV6-1 to TRBJ2-7, with 12 bases that match TRBD2. CDR3 length equals 15 residues. Trimming took 3 bases from V and 7 from J; bases not matched to a gene: 7. Germline CDR1 MNHNS, CDR2 SASEGT. This CDR3 is CASSELAGGFLEQYF. CDR3 nucleotides: TGTGCCAGCAGTGAGCTAGCGGGAGGGTTTTTGGAGCAGTACTTC.